This TCR beta chain was observed in a study of T cell repertoires in cytomegalovirus infection. Study at large: Both recently identified HLA-C-restricted and well-studied HLA-B-restricted CMV epitopes were used in the study. CMV infection plus the matching HLA type was flagged by public TCR beta signatures.

General study results and limits: Cumulative frequency of public TCR beta families picked out carriers of CMV plus the relevant HLA. Dominating the ex vivo response were TCR beta clonotypes that were CMV-specific and HLA-C-restricted.

This clonotype was observed at least ten times. Its cognate antigen is unknown. CDR1 is SGHTA and CDR2 is FQGNSA in the germline V gene. V lost 5 bases and J 1 base, leaving 17 bases between the germline ends. This CDR3 is 16 amino acids long. TCRdb reprocessed the reads with MiXCR, giving one entry per CDR3 protein. In the table there are 450,000 to 550,000 distinct CDR3 sequences, more than 40% of which are singletons. Sample: cultured PBMCs, taken from culture after CMV antigen stimulation. This sequence originates from a human donor in good health (CMV status not recorded). Some clones in this sample may be carry-over from other donors' samples. V usage is TRBV7-2 and J usage is TRBJ2-5; the D gene could be TRBD1 or TRBD2 (5 bases each). The CDR3 nucleotides read TGTGCCAGCAGCCAAAACCAGGGACCCCTCCAAGAGACCCAGTACTTC. It yields the protein CASSQNQGPLQETQYF.